The source of this T cell receptor beta chain is a study of T cells in Graves' hyperthyroidism and ophthalmopathy. Whole-study results and caveats: From stable hyperthyroidism, ophthalmopathy was set apart by a 13 V-J model.

Authors of the study amplified TCR beta CDR3 regions from RNA transcripts. First-round RT-PCR targeting the TCR CDR3 was performed with the HTBI primer set. TCRdb re-called the multiplex PCR reads with MiXCR, one entry per CDR3 protein. Seen here are 700,000 or so distinct CDR3 sequences, around 17% observed once, and the top ten hold roughly 8%. The ends were cut back, 5 bases at V and 7 bases at J, with 21 bases in the middle. CDR3 length: 15 amino acids. Germline lookup yields CDR1 SGHTA and CDR2 FQGTGA. Graves' hyperthyroidism was deemed stable given no ophthalmopathy progression within 18 months. Each patient was aged 18 to 65 and had newly diagnosed hyperthyroidism of under 2 months' duration. This clonotype was counted only a few times. What it recognizes is unknown.

Sequenced material: blood. This TCR came from a man between 18 and 35 years old with Graves' hyperthyroidism. The V gene is TRBV7-3, the J gene TRBJ2-7, with D perhaps TRBD2 (6 bases). The CDR3 reads CASSPTPGVSEEQYF. The CDR3 coding sequence is TGTGCCAGCAGCCCCACCCCGGGGGTCTCGGAGGAGCAGTACTTC.